This T cell receptor (beta chain) was found in a study of T cell changes during pregnancy in multiple sclerosis. Germline V gene lookup returns CDR1 MDHEN and CDR2 SYDVKM. The CDR3 sequence is 17 residues long. The ends lost 6 bases at V and 2 bases at J; junction bases unmatched: 13. This clone was found once. Measured with immunoSEQ multiplex PCR; TCRdb has only the in-frame clones, and not every one. Among roughly 80,000 clones listed, about 93% were seen once. The chain has TRBV28 and TRBJ2-7, with 10 positions matching TRBD2. This TCR was recovered from a female donor with multiple sclerosis, enrolled in a pregnancy study. Sequencing was performed on peripheral blood, taken in the first trimester of pregnancy. The chain's CDR3 is CASSRASGSKRAYEQYF. The CDR3 region has the DNA TGTGCCAGCAGCAGGGCTAGCGGGAGTAAGCGGGCCTACGAGCAGTACTTC. Full variable domain (missing parts from reference TRBV28 and TRBJ2-7): DVKVTQSSRYLVKRTGEKVFLECVQDMDHENMFWYRQDPGLGLRLIYFSYDVKMKEKGDIPEGYSVSREKKERFSLILESASTNQTSMYLCASSRASGSKRAYEQYFGPGTRLTVT.